This entry describes one T cell receptor beta chain. Looked up from germline, CDR1 is MGHRA and CDR2 is YSYEKL. V was pared by 1 base and J by 8 bases, with 7 bases of the junction left unmatched. The CDR3 covers 16 residues. Authors' analysis steps: Amplification from reference gene primers served as the basis for estimated nucleated cell counts. Repertoires were generated with immunoSEQ multiplex PCR, while TCRdb's copy carries only in-frame clones and drops some. V, J and clone size are taken as reported in that table, and D and trimming were inferred from the DNA itself. Of 140,000 to 150,000 clones in the sample, 87% were seen once. This record comes from a study of blood T cell repertoires in COVID-19. Study details: The United States, Italy and Spain supplied acute and convalescent COVID-19 samples.

This receptor was obtained from a woman aged 45-65 years with acute or convalescent COVID-19. The specimen sequenced was peripheral blood. This chain connects TRBV4-1 to TRBJ1-4; 10 bases agree with TRBD1. The CDR3 nucleotides read TGCGCCAGCAGCCAAGGGAGGGGACAGGGGAAGGAAAAACTGTTTTTT. Translation gives CASSQGRGQGKEKLFF.